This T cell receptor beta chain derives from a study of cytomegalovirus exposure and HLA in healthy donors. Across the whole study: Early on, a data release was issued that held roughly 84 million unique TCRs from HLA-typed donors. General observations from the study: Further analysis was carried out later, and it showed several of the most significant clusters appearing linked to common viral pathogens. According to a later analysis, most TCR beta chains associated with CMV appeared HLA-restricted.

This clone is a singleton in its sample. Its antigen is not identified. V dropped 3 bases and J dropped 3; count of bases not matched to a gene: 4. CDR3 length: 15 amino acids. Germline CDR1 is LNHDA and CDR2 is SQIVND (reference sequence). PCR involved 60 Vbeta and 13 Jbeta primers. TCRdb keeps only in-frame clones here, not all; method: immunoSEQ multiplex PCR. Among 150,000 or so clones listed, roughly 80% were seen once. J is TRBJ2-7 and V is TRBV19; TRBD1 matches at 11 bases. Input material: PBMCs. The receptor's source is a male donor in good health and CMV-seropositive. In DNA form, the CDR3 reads TGTGCCAGTAGTATCGGACAGGGGGCAAACTACGAGCAGTACTTC. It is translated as CASSIGQGANYEQYF.